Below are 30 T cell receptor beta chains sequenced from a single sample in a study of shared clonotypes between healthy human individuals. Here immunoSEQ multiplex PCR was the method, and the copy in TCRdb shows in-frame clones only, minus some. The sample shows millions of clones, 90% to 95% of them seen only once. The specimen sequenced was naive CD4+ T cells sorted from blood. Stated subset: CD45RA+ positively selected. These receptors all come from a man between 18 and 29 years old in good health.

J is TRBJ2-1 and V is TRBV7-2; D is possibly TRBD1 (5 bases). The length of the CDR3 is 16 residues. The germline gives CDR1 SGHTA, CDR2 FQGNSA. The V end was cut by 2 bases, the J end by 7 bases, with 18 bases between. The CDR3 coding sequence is TGTGCCAGCAGCTTAAGCTCAGGGTTAGTAGGGAATGAGCAGTTCTTC. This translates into CASSLSSGLVGNEQFF.

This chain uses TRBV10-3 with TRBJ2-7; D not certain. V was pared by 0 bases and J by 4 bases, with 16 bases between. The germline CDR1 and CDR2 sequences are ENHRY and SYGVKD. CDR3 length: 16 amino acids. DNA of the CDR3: TGTGCCATCAGTGAGTCGACTGGTGGCGGCCGATACGAGCAGTACTTC. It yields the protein CAISESTGGGRYEQYF.

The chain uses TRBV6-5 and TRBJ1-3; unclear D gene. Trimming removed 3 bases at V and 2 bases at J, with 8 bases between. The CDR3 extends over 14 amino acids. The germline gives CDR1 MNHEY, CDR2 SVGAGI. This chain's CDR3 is CASSYSAPGNTIYF. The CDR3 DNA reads TGTGCCAGCAGTTATTCGGCTCCTGGAAACACCATATATTTT.

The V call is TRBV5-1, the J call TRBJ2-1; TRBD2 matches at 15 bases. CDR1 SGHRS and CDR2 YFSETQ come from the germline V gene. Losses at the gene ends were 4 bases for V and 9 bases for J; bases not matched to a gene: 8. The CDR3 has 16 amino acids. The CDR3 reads CASSLLGLAGGGEQFF. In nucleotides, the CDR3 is TGCGCCAGCAGCCTTCTGGGACTAGCGGGAGGCGGTGAGCAGTTCTTC.

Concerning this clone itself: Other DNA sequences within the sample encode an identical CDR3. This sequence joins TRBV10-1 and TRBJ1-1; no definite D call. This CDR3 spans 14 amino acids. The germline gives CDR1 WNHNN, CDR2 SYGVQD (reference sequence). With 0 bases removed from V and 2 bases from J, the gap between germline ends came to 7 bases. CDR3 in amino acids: CASSESGRNTEAFF. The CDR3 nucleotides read TGCGCCAGCAGTGAGTCGGGGAGAAACACTGAAGCTTTCTTT.

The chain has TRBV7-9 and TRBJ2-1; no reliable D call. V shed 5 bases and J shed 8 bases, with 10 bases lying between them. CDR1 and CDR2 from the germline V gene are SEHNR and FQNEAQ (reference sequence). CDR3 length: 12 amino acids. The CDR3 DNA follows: TGTGCCAGCAGCCGCCTGGGCGATGAGCAGTTCTTC. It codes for CASSRLGDEQFF.

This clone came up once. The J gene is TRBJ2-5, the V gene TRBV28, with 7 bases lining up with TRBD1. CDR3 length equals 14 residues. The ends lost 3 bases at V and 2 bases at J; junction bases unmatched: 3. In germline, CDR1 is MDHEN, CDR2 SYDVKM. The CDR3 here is CASSLTGIQETQYF. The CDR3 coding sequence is TGTGCCAGCAGTTTGACAGGGATTCAAGAGACCCAGTACTTC. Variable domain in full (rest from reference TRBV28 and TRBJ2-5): DVKVTQSSRYLVKRTGEKVFLECVQDMDHENMFWYRQDPGLGLRLIYFSYDVKMKEKGDIPEGYSVSREKKERFSLILESASTNQTSMYLCASSLTGIQETQYFGPGTRLLVL.

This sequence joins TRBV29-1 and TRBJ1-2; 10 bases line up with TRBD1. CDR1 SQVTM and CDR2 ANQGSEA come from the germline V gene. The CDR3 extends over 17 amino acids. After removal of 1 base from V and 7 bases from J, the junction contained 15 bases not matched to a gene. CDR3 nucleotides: TGCAGCGTTGAAGTACCTAGGGCCGGGACAGGGGATTCTGGCTACACCTTC. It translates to CSVEVPRAGTGDSGYTF.

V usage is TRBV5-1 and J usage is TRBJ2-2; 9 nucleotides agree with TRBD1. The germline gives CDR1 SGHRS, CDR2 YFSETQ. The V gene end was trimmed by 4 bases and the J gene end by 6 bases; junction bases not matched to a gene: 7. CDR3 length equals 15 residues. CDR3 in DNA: TGCGCCAGCAGCCCCGACAGGGGGTACGCCGGGGAGCTGTTTTTT. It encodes CASSPDRGYAGELFF.

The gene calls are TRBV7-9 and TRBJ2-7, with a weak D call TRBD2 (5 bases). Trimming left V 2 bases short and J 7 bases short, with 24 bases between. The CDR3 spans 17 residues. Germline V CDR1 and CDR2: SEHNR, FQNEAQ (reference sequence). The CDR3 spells CASSLTAAGRGRGEQYF. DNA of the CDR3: TGTGCCAGCAGCTTAACCGCAGCCGGACGGGGAAGAGGTGAGCAGTACTTC.

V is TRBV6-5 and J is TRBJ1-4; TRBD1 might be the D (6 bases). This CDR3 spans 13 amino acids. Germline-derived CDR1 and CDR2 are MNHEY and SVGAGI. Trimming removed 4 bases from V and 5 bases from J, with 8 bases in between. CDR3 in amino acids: CASSSDRNEKLFF. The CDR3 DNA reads TGTGCCAGCAGTTCCGACAGGAATGAAAAACTGTTTTTT.

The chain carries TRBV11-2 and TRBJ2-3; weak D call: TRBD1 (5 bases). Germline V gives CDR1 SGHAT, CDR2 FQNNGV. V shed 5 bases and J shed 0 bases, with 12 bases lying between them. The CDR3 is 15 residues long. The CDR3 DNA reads TGTGCCAGCAGCCCTGACAGAATTAGCACAGATACGCAGTATTTT. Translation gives CASSPDRISTDTQYF.

The DNA of the CDR3 is TGTGCCAGCAGCTCCGGGACCCTTCTCTACACCGGGGAGCTGTTTTTT. Its protein product is CASSSGTLLYTGELFF. J is TRBJ2-2 and V is TRBV7-3, with D perhaps matching TRBD1 or TRBD2 (5 bases each). From germline, CDR1 is SGHTA and CDR2 FQGTGA. V was pared by 4 bases and J by 3 bases, with 15 bases between. The CDR3 sequence is 16 residues long.

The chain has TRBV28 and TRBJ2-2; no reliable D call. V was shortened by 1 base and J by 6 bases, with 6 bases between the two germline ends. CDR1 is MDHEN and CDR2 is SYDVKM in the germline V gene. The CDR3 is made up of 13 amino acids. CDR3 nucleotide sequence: TGTGCCAGCAGTTTATCGGTATCCGGGGAGCTGTTTTTT. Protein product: CASSLSVSGELFF.

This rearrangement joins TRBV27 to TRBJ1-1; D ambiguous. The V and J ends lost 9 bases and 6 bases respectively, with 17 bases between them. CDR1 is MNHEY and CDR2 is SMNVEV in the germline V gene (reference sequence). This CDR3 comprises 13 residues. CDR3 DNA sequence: TGTGCCAGTAAATCAGAGTTGGATGCTGAAGCTTTCTTT. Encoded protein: CASKSELDAEAFF.

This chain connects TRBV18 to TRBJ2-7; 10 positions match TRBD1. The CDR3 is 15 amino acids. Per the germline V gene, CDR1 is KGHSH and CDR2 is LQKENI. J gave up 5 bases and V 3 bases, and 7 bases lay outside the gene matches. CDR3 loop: CASSPSGTGVDEQYF. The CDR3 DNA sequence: TGTGCCAGCTCACCTTCCGGGACAGGGGTTGACGAGCAGTACTTC.

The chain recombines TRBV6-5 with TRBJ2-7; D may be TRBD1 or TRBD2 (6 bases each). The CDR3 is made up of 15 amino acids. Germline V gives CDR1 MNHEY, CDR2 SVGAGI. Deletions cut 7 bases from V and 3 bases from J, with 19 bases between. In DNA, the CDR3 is TGTGCCAGCACCAGGGGCGGGGCGGGGAACTACGAGCAGTACTTC. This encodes CASTRGGAGNYEQYF.

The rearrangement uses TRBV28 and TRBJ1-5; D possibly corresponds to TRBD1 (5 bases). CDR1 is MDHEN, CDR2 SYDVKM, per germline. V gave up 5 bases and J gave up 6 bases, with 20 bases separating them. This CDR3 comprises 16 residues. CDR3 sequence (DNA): TGTGCCAGCAGTCCTGATTTGGGGCTCAAGGCTCAGCCCCAGCATTTT. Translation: CASSPDLGLKAQPQHF. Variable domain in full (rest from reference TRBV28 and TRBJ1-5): DVKVTQSSRYLVKRTGEKVFLECVQDMDHENMFWYRQDPGLGLRLIYFSYDVKMKEKGDIPEGYSVSREKKERFSLILESASTNQTSMYLCASSPDLGLKAQPQHFGDGTRLSIL.

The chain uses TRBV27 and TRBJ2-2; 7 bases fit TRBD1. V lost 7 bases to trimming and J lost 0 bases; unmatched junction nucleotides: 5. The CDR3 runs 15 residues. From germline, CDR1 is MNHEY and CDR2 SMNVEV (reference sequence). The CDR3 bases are TGTGCCAGCAACAGGGGTTTGACGAACACCGGGGAGCTGTTTTTT. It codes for CASNRGLTNTGELFF.

In DNA form, the CDR3 reads TGCGCCAGCAGCTCCCAGGGGGCTAGCACAGATACGCAGTATTTT. It specifies CASSSQGASTDTQYF. The V call is TRBV5-1, the J call TRBJ2-3; 8 nucleotides agree with TRBD1. V lost 3 bases to trimming and J lost 0 bases; unmatched junction nucleotides: 3. The germline V gene encodes CDR1 SGHRS and CDR2 YFSETQ. This CDR3 contains 15 residues.

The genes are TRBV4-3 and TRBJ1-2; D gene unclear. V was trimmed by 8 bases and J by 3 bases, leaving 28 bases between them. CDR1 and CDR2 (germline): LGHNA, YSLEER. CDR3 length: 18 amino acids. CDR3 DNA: TGCGCCAGCCCCAAGAGCGCCGTTCCACGTACAGAGGACTATGGCTACACCTTC. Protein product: CASPKSAVPRTEDYGYTF.

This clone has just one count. CDR3 nucleotide sequence: TGTGCCAGTAGTATGAGGGGCCCTAAAATGAACACTGAAGCTTTCTTT. Protein product: CASSMRGPKMNTEAFF. The chain recombines TRBV19 with TRBJ1-1; D possibly corresponds to TRBD1 (5 bases). V lost 3 bases to trimming and J lost 0 bases, with 14 bases between them. The CDR3 spans 16 residues. Germline loops: CDR1 LNHDA, CDR2 SQIVND (reference sequence). Combining the CDR3 with reference TRBV19 and TRBJ1-1 gives the whole variable domain DGGITQSPKYLFRKEGQNVTLSCEQNLNHDAMYWYRQDPGQGLRLIYYSQIVNDFQKGDIAEGYSVSREKKESFPLTVTSAQKNPTAFYLCASSMRGPKMNTEAFFGQGTRLTVV.

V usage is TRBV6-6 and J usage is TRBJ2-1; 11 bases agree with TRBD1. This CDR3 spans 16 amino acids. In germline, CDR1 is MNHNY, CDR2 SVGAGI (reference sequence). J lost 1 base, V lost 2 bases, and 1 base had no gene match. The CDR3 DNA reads TGTGCCAGCAGTTACGGACAGGGGGCTTCCTACAATGAGCAGTTCTTC. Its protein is CASSYGQGASYNEQFF.

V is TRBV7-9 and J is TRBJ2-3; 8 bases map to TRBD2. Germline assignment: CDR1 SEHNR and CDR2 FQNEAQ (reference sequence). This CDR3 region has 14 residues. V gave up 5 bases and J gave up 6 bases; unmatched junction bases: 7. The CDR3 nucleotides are TGTGCCAGCAGCCTTAGCGGGGTGGTGGATACGCAGTATTTT. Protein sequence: CASSLSGVVDTQYF.

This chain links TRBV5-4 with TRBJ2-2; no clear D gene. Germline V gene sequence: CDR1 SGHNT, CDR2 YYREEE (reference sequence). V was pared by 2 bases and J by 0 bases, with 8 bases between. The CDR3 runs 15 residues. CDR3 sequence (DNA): TGTGCCAGCAGCTTAAAGGTTACGAACACCGGGGAGCTGTTTTTT. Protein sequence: CASSLKVTNTGELFF.

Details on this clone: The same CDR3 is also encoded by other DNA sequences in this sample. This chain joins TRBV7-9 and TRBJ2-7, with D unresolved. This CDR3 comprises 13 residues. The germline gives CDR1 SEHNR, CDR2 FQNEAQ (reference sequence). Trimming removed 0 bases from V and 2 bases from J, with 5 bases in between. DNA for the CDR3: TGTGCCAGCAGCTTAGCGGAGCCCTACGAGCAGTACTTC. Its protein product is CASSLAEPYEQYF. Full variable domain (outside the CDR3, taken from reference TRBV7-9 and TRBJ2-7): DTGVSQNPRHKITKRGQNVTFRCDPISEHNRLYWYRQTLGQGPEFLTYFQNEAQLEKSRLLSDRFSAERPKGSFSTLEIQRTEQGDSAMYLCASSLAEPYEQYFGPGTRLTVT.

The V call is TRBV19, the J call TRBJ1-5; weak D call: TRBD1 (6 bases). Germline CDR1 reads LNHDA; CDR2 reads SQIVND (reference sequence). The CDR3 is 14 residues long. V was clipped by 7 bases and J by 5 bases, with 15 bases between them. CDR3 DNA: TGTGCCAGTACTTCCGGGACACCCTATCAGCCCCAGCATTTT. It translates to CASTSGTPYQPQHF.

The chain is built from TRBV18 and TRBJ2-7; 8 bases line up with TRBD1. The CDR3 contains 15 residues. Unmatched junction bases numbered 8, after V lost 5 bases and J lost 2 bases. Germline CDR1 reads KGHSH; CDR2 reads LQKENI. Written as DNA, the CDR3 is TGTGCCAGCTCAGCCCTAGGGACAGGAGCCTACGAGCAGTACTTC. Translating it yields CASSALGTGAYEQYF.

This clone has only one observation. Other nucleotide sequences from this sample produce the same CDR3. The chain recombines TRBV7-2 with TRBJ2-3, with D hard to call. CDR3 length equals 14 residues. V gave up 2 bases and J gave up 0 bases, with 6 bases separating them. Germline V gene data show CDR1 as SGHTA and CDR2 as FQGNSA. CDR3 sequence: CASSLTLSTDTQYF. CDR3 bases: TGTGCCAGCAGCTTAACCCTAAGCACAGATACGCAGTATTTT.

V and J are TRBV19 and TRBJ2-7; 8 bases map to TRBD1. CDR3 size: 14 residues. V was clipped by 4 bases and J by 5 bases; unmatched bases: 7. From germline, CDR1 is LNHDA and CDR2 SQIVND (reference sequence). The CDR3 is CASSKQGGSDEQYF. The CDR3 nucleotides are TGTGCCAGTAGTAAACAGGGGGGATCGGACGAGCAGTACTTC.